This T cell receptor (beta chain) derives from a study of blood T cell repertoires in COVID-19. Study background: Collection of acute and convalescent COVID-19 samples took place in the United States, Italy and Spain. The analysed material was cDNA or gDNA that came from T cells, B-cell-depleted T cells, or PBMCs.

In the original processing: Estimated nucleated cell counts came from reference gene primer amplification. TCRdb keeps only in-frame clones here, not all; method: immunoSEQ multiplex PCR. V and J calls and clone size are given by that table; D and trimming were obtained from the DNA. The table has 95,000 to 150,000 clones, about 86% seen once; the top ten hold approximately 3.9%. Per germline, CDR1 LNHDA and CDR2 SQIVND (reference sequence). The CDR3 is made up of 14 amino acids. V lost 6 bases to trimming and J lost 1 base, with 13 bases between them. Sequenced input: peripheral blood. The chain employs TRBV19 and TRBJ2-7; TRBD1 is a possible D gene (6 bases). The receptor comes from a woman aged 45-59 years with acute or convalescent COVID-19. The chain's CDR3 is CASRRQGSSYEQYF. The CDR3 DNA reads as TGTGCCAGTAGGAGGCAGGGGTCGTCCTACGAGCAGTACTTC.